This section outlines one T cell receptor (beta chain) sequence together with its context. Its antigen is unknown. Qualities for individual bases were not recorded, and no much larger clone is one base off. The sample's time point, from its label and the paper: patch test 3, about 24 weeks after DPC sensitization. The treatment or condition label, read with the paper, signifies: therapeutic diphenylcyclopropenone sensitization with weekly scalp DPC. At every patch-test visit, the blood draw took place before the patch test was put on. Eligible patients were aged 18 to 70, diagnosed with alopecia, deemed suitable for DPC therapy, and excluded if pregnant. Total RNA was extracted from unfractionated whole blood that had been collected in Tempus Blood RNA tubes. This sample was included in a study of human T cells and chemical hapten exposure (dated by TCRdb to about 2021). About the study as a whole: For sensitization, 2% DPC in acetone was applied to an approximately 2 cm by approximately 2 cm area of upper inner arm skin. Throughout the approximately 23-week study period, patients were also given weekly therapeutic DPC doses on the scalp. Patch testing was done on the upper back using Finn chambers containing 0.01% DPC, and results were scored after 6 days according to International Contact Dermatitis Research Group standards. Alopecia areata with under or over 50% scalp involvement, alopecia totalis and alopecia universalis were represented in the patient cohort, which was mostly female. Libraries were pooled for sequencing, and variation in per-sample TCR yields was attributed mainly to small differences in library volumes within the pool. The study tracked peripheral blood TCR repertoire changes in vivo during primary and secondary sensitization to the hapten diphenylcyclopropenone (DPC) in alopecia patients. Blood samples were taken from patients before sensitization (week 0) and at 2, 6 and about 24 weeks after DPC sensitization. For TCR sequencing, blood came from twenty-nine alopecia patients at anywhere from one to four time points (pre-sensitization, 2, 6 and 24 weeks).

Broader findings and caveats from the paper: Because all patients had alopecia, a presumed autoimmune disease, the immune response of the patients might differ from that of healthy individuals. Significantly more large CDR3 similarity clusters were formed by expanded TCRs than by pre-sensitization or healthy control sets, consistent with antigen-driven responses. No change with DPC sensitization was found in the number of TCRs above 1 in 1000 frequency, and no evidence of global repertoire structure alterations was found. Patch test score was positively correlated with the number of PT1 expanded TCRs, with significance at thresholds 8, 16 and 32 but not at 4. After repeated subsampling, changes were observed in the strength of the expansion versus patch-test correlation and in the threshold at which the correlation became significant.

CDR1 and CDR2, looked up from the germline V gene, are KGHDR and SFDVKD. At the junction V is shortened by 3 bases and J by 6 bases, with 14 bases in between. Including cysteine and phenylalanine, the CDR3 has 15 amino acids. The DNA shown is the 45-base CDR3, in frame from base 1. Library creation used RACE. TCRdb shows the sequencer as NextSeq 500. During library preparation, unique molecular identifiers were attached to individual cDNA molecules so that TCRs could be counted quantitatively and reproducibly. Both TCR alpha and TCR beta chains were sequenced from each blood RNA sample. The original pipeline was this. The median number of TCRs per sample was some 100,000, ranging from roughly 20,000 to 690,600. V, J and CDR3 annotation of the TCR reads was performed with the Decombinator software suite. Every sample was subsampled to the same number of TCRs (28,000) for the PS versus PT1 abundance plots. Expanded TCRs were defined as absent before sensitization and observed at least eight times at the 2-week time point. Clones were called with MiXCR by TCRdb after fastp trimmed the public reads at Q25, and only in-frame beta chains were retained. Each CDR3 protein appears once, grouped with its most common genes and DNA. Here the V and J calls rest on TCRdb's processing, not on the authors' analysis. A total of around 150,000 distinct CDR3 sequences appear in this sample, around a quarter of them only once. The ten largest clones represent approximately 2.3% of the sample.

The sequencing here drew on whole blood, taken in connection with sensitization to the hapten diphenylcyclopropenone (DPC). This clonotype was sampled from a woman aged 18 to 35 with alopecia areata. Some clones in this sample may be carry-over from other donors' samples. The chain links TRBV24-1 with TRBJ2-1, with TRBD2 perhaps the D gene, on 5 matching bases. The bases read TGTGCCACCAGTGATGCGCGGACTTTAACCAATGAGCAGTTCTTC. Translated, this is CATSDARTLTNEQFF.